The present entry profiles one T cell receptor beta chain with its context. The record originates from a study of T cell changes during pregnancy in multiple sclerosis. This CDR3 region has 16 residues. V lost 3 bases and J lost 9; bases outside the gene matches: 11. Germline assignment: CDR1 MRHNA and CDR2 SNTAGT. The table came from immunoSEQ multiplex PCR; TCRdb's copy has only in-frame clones and leaves some out. In the table there are around 30,000 clones, approximately 90% of which are singletons. This sequence joins TRBV6-4 and TRBJ2-1; the match to TRBD1 covers 10 bases. The clonotype originates from a female donor with multiple sclerosis, enrolled in a pregnancy study. The sequencing here drew on CD8+ T cells from peripheral blood mononuclear cells, taken in the third trimester of pregnancy. The CDR3 coding sequence is TGTGCCAGCAGTGATGGGACAGGGGAACCCAACGGTGAGCAGTTCTTC. This sequence encodes CASSDGTGEPNGEQFF.